This section outlines one T cell receptor (beta chain) sequence together with its context. These data belong to a study of blood T cell repertoires in COVID-19. The table came from immunoSEQ multiplex PCR; TCRdb's copy has only in-frame clones and leaves some out. The table has fewer than 250,000 clones, 80% to 90% seen once. This receptor was identified in a man aged 45-65 years with acute or convalescent COVID-19. Sequencing used peripheral blood.

CDR3 protein: CASSLIGGQETEAFF. The DNA of the CDR3 is TGTGCCAGCAGCTTGATCGGCGGACAGGAGACTGAAGCTTTCTTT. V usage is TRBV5-5 and J usage is TRBJ1-1, with 7 nucleotides matching TRBD1. The CDR3 contains 15 residues. Unmatched junction bases numbered 8, after V lost 1 base and J lost 5 bases. The germline V gene encodes CDR1 SGHKS and CDR2 YYEKEE (reference sequence).